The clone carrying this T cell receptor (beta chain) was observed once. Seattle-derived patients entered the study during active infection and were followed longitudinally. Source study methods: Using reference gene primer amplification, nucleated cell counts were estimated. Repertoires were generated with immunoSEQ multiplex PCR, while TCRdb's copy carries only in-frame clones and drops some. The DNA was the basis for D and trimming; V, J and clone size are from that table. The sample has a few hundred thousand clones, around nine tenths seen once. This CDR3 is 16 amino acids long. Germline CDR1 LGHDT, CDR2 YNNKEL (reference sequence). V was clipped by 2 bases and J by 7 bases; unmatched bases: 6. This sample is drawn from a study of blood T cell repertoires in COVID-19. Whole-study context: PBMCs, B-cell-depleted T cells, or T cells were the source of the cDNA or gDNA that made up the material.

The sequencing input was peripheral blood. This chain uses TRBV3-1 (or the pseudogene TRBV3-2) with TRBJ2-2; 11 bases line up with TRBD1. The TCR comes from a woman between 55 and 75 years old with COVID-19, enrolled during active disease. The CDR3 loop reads CASSQYGQGAGGELFF. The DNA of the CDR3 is TGTGCCAGCAGCCAATACGGACAGGGGGCGGGCGGGGAGCTGTTTTTT.